Ten or more counts support the clone carrying this T cell receptor (beta chain). Trimming pared 3 bases from V and 3 bases from J, leaving 6 bases between. There are 14 residues in the CDR3. CDR1 SNHLY and CDR2 FYNNEI come from the germline V gene. The data originate from a study of molecular identifiers for immune sequencing clone quantification. Naive CD8 T cells were FACS-sorted by CD8+CD4-CCR7+CD45RA+ markers. TCRdb redid the calling of the PCR reads with MiXCR, one entry per CDR3 protein. Counted here are about 320,000 distinct CDR3 sequences, about 20% occurring once; the ten biggest clones make up about 0.81%.

The sequence derives from a human donor in good health. Some libraries in this study had Jurkat cell RNA spiked in. The sequenced material came from naive CD8+ T cells from blood, with Jurkat cell RNA spiked in. Described subset: FACS-sorted CD8+CD4-CCR7+CD45RA+ naive T cells. The chain links TRBV2 to TRBJ2-6, with D unclear. CDR3 nucleotide sequence: TGTGCCAGCAGTGATGGGATTGGGGCCAACGTCCTGACTTTC. Its translation is CASSDGIGANVLTF.